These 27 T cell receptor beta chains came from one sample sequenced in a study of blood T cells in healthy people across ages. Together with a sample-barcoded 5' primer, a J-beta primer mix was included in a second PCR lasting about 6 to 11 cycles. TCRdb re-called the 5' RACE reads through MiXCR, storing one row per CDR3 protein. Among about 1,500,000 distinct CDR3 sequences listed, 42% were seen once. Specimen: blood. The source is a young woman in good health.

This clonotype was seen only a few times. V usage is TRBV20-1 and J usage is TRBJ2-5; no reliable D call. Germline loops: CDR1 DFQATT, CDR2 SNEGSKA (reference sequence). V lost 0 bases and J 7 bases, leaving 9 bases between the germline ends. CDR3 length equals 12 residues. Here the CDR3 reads CSARDRPVTQYF. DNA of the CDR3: TGCAGTGCTAGAGATCGGCCAGTGACCCAGTACTTC.

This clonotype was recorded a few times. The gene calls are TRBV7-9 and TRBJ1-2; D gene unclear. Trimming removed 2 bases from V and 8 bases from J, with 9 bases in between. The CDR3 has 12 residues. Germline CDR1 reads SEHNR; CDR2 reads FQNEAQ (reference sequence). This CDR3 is CASSLSGEGYTF. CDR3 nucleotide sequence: TGTGCCAGCAGCTTATCCGGGGAGGGCTACACCTTC.

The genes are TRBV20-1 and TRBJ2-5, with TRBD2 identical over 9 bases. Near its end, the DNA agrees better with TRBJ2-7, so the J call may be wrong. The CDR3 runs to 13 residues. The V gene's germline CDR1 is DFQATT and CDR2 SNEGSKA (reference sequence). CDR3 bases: TGCAGTGCTCCCGGGACTAGCCGAGTCGAGCAGTACTTC. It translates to CSAPGTSRVEQYF.

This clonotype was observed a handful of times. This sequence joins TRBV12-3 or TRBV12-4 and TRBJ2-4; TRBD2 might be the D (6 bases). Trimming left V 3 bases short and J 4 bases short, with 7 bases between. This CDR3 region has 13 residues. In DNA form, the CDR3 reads TGTGCCAGCAGTTTTGGGAGGAAAAACATTCAGTACTTC. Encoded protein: CASSFGRKNIQYF.

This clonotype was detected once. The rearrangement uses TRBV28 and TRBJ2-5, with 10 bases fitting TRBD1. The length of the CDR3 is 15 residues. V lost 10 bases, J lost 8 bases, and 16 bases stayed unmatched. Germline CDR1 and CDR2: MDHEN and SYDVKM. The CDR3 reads CANSDITGTGETQYF. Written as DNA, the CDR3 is TGTGCCAACAGCGATATTACCGGGACAGGGGAAACCCAGTACTTC.

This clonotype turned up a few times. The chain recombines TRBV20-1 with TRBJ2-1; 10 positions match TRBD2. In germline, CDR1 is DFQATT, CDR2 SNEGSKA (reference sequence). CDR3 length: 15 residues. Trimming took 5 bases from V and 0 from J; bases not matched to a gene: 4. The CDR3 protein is CSAGGLADSYNEQFF. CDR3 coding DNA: TGCAGTGCTGGAGGACTAGCGGACTCCTACAATGAGCAGTTCTTC.

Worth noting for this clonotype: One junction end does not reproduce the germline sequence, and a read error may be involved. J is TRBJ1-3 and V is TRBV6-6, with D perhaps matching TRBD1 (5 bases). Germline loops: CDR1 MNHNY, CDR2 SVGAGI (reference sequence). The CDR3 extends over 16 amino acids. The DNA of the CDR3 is TGTGCCACAACGTTGGGGGGGATTAGCTCTGGAAACACCTTATATTTT. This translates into CATTLGGISSGNTLYF.

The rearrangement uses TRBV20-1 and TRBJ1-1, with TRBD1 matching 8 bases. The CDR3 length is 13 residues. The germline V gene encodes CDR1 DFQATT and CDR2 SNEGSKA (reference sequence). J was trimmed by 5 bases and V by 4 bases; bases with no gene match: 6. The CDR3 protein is CSAILTGETEAFF. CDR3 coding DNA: TGCAGTGCTATCCTGACAGGGGAAACTGAAGCTTTCTTT.

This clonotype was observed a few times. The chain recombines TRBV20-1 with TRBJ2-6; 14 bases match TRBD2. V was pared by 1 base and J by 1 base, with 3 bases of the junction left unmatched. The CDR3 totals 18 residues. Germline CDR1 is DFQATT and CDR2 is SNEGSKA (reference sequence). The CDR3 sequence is CSARGGTSGSSGANVLTF. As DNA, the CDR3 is TGCAGTGCTAGAGGGGGGACTAGCGGGAGTTCTGGGGCCAACGTCCTGACTTTC.

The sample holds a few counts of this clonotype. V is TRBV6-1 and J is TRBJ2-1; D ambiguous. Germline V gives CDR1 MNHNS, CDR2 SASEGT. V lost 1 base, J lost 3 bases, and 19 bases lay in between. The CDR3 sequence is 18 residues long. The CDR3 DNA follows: TGTGCCAGCAGTGAAGGTTACAGCCGAACTCCCAACTACAATGAGCAGTTCTTC. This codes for CASSEGYSRTPNYNEQFF.

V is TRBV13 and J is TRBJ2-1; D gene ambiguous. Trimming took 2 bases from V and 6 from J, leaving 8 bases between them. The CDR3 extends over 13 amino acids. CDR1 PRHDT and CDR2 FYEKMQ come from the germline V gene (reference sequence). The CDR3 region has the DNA TGTGCCAGCAGCTTAAGCCTACTCAATGAGCAGTTCTTC. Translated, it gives CASSLSLLNEQFF.

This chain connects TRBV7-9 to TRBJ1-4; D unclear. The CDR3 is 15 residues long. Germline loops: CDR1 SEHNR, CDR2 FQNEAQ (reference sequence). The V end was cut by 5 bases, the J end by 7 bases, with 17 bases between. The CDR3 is CASSPYSGGGEKLFF. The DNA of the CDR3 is TGTGCCAGCAGCCCGTATTCAGGAGGAGGTGAAAAACTGTTTTTT.

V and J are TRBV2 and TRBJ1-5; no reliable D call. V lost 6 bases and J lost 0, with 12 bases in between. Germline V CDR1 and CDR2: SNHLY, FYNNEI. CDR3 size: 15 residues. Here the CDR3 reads CASSQTTTSNQPQHF. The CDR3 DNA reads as TGTGCCAGCAGCCAGACAACGACTAGCAATCAGCCCCAGCATTTT.

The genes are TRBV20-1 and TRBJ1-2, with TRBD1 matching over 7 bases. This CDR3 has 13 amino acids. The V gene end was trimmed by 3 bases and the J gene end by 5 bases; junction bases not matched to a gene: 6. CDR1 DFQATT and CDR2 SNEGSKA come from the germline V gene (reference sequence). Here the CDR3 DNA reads TGCAGTGCTAGCGGCCAGGGGGGGTATGGCTACACCTTC. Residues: CSASGQGGYGYTF.

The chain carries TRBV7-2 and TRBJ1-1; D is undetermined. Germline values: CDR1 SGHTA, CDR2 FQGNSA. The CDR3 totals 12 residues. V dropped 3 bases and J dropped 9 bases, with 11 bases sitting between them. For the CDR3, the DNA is TGTGCCAGCAGCTTCCCTGTTCCACAAGCTTTCTTT. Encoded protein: CASSFPVPQAFF.

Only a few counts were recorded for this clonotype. CDR3 protein: CASTVDSYSNQPQHF. As DNA, the CDR3 is TGTGCCAGCACCGTAGACAGTTATAGCAATCAGCCCCAGCATTTT. The chain is built from TRBV6-5 and TRBJ1-5; perhaps TRBD1 as D (5 bases). The V end lost 7 bases, the J end lost 0 bases, and 13 bases lay between the germline ends. This CDR3 has 15 residues. Germline V lookup: CDR1 MNHEY, CDR2 SVGAGI.

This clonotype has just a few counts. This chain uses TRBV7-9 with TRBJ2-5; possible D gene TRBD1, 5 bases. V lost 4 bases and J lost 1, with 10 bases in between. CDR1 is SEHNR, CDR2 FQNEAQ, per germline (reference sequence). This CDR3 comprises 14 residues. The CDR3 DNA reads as TGTGCCAGCAGCTACGCCCAGGGCCAAGAGACCCAGTACTTC. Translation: CASSYAQGQETQYF.

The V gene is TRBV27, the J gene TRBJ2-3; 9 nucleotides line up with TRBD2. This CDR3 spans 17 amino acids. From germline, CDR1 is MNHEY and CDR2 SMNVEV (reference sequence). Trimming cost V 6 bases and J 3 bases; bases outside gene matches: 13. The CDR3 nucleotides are TGTGCCAGCAGGCGGAGGTGGGTAGCGGGGGAGACAGATACGCAGTATTTT. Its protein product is CASRRRWVAGETDTQYF.

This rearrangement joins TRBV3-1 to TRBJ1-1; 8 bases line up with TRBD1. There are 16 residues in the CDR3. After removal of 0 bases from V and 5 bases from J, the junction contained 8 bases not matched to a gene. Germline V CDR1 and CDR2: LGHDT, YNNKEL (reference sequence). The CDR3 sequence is CASSQDVGQGITEAFF. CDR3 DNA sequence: TGTGCCAGCAGCCAAGATGTTGGACAGGGAATTACTGAAGCTTTCTTT. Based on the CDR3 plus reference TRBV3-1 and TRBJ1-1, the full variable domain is DTAVSQTPKYLVTQMGNDKSIKCEQNLGHDTMYWYKQDSKKFLKIMFSYNNKELIINETVPNRFSPKSPDKAHLNLHINSLELGDSAVYFCASSQDVGQGITEAFFGQGTRLTVV.

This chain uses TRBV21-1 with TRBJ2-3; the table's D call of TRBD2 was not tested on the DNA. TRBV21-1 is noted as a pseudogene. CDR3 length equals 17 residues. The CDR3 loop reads CASSKRTSGSGADTQYF. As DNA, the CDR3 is TGTGCCAGCAGCAAGAGGACTAGCGGGAGCGGGGCAGATACGCAGTATTTT.

The CDR3 nucleotides are TGTGCCAGCAGTTTACCAGGGGCGGGTAGCAATCAGCCCCAGCATTTT. This translates into CASSLPGAGSNQPQHF. The V call is TRBV12-3 or TRBV12-4, the J call TRBJ1-5, with D perhaps TRBD1 (6 bases). This CDR3 comprises 16 residues. V lost 2 bases and J 0 bases, leaving 11 bases between the germline ends.

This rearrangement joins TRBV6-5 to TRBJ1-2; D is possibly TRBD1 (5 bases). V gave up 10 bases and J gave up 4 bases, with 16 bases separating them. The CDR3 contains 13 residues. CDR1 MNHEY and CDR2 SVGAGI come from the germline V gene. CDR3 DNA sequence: TGTGCCATCGGTAAAGACAGCTCCTATGGCTACACCTTC. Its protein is CAIGKDSSYGYTF.

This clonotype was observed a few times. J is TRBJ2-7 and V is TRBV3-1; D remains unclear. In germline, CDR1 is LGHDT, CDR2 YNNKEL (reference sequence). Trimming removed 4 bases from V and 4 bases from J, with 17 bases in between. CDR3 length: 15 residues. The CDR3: CASSPRAGGEYEQYF. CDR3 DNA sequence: TGTGCCAGCAGCCCTCGGGCAGGCGGCGAGTACGAGCAGTACTTC.

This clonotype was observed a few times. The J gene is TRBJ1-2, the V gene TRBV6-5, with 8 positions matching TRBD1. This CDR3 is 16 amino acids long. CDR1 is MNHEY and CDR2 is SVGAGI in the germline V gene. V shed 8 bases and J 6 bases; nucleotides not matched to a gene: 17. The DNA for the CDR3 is TGTGCCAGCTCCCCAGAGGGCCGACAGGGGCTAAATGGCTACACCTTC. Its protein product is CASSPEGRQGLNGYTF.

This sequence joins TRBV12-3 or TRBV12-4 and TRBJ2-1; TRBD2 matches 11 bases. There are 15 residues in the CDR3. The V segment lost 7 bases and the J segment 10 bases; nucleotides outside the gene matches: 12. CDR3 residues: CASTLLSGRAPEQFF. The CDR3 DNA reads TGTGCCAGCACCCTACTTAGCGGGAGGGCACCCGAGCAGTTCTTC.

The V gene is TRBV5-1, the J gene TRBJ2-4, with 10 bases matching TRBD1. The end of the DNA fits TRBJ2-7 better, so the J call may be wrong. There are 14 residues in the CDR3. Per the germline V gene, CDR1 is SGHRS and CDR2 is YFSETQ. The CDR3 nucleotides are TGCGCCAGCAGCACCGGACAGGGGGTATACGAGCAGTACTTC. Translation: CASSTGQGVYEQYF.

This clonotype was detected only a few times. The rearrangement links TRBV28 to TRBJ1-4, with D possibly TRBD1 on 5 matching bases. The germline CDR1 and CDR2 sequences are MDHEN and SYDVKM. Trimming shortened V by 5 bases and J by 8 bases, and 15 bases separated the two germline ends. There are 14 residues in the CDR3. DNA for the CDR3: TGTGCCAGCAGTCCCGGCCCGAGGGGCGAAAAACTGTTTTTT. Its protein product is CASSPGPRGEKLFF. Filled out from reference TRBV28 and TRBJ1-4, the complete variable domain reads DVKVTQSSRYLVKRTGEKVFLECVQDMDHENMFWYRQDPGLGLRLIYFSYDVKMKEKGDIPEGYSVSREKKERFSLILESASTNQTSMYLCASSPGPRGEKLFFGSGTQLSVL.